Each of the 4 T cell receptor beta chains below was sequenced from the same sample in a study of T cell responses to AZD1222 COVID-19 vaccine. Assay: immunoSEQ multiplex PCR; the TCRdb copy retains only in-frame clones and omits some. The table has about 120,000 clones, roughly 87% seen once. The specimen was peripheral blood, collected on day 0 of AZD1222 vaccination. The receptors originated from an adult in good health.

The CDR3 coding sequence is TGTGCCAGCAGTGAAGCGCCTACAATTTTCGGTAGGGCGTGGACGCAGTATTTT. Translating it yields CASSEAPTIFGRAWTQYF. This chain links TRBV2 with TRBJ2-3; no reliable D call. V gave up 0 bases and J gave up 9 bases, with 25 bases separating them. This CDR3 contains 18 residues. From germline, CDR1 is SNHLY and CDR2 FYNNEI.

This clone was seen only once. The CDR3 here is CATSRDYKGSPLHF. CDR3 sequence (DNA): TGTGCCACCAGCAGAGATTATAAAGGATCACCCCTCCACTTT. The chain combines TRBV15 with TRBJ1-6; D uncertain. This CDR3 has 14 residues. CDR1 is LNHNV, CDR2 YYDKDF, per germline (reference sequence). The V gene lost 0 bases and the J gene lost 10 bases, with 10 bases spanning the gap.

CDR3 residues: CASSGERPPDTQYF. The CDR3 DNA sequence: TGTGCCAGCAGCGGCGAGCGTCCCCCAGATACGCAGTATTTT. The V call is TRBV13, the J call TRBJ2-3; D unclear. Germline V gene sequence: CDR1 PRHDT, CDR2 FYEKMQ (reference sequence). This CDR3 has 14 residues. Trimming left V 5 bases short and J 4 bases short, with 13 bases between.

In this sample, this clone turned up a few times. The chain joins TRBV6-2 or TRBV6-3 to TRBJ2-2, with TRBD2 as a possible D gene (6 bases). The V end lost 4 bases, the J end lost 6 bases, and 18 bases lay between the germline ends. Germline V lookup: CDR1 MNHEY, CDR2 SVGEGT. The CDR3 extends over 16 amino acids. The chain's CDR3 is CASSLGIGGTAGELFF. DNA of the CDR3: TGTGCCAGCAGTTTAGGTATCGGGGGTACGGCCGGGGAGCTGTTTTTT.